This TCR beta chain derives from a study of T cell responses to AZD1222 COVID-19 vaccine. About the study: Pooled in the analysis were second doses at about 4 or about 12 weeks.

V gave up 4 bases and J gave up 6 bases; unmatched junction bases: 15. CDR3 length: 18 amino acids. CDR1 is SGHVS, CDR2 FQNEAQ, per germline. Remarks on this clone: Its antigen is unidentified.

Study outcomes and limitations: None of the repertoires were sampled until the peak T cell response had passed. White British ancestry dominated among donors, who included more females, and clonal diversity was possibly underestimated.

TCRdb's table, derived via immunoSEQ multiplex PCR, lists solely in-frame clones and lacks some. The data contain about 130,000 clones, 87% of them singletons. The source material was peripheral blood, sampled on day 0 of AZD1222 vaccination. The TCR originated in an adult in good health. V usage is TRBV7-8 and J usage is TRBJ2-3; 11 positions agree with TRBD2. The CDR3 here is CASSSPPRLAGKFDTQYF. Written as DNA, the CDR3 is TGTGCCAGCAGCTCCCCCCCTAGACTAGCGGGGAAATTTGATACGCAGTATTTT.